The rows below give T cell receptor beta chains drawn from one sample of a study of blood T cell repertoires in COVID-19. TCRdb's copy holds only in-frame clones and misses some; the assay was immunoSEQ multiplex PCR. This table has some 220,000 clones, over 70% appearing once. Input material: peripheral blood. These receptors were collected from a woman aged 70-85 years with acute or convalescent COVID-19. Both conserved end residues are part of each CDR3. The order of the fields is D gene, clone size, V gene, J gene, CDR3 DNA, CDR3 protein. D genes are given only for firm matches. Only some rows state a clone size, as once, few, many or a class for expanded clones.

d_call: TRBD1; clone_size: .; v_call: TRBV7-8; j_call: TRBJ2-7; cdr3_nt: TGTGCCAGCAGCTTAGCGCAGACAGGGACCTACGAGCAGTACTTC; cdr3_aa: CASSLAQTGTYEQYF
d_call: TRBD1; clone_size: .; v_call: TRBV29-1; j_call: TRBJ1-4; cdr3_nt: TGCAGCGTCTCGGACAGGGCAGGTGAAAAACTGTTTTTT; cdr3_aa: CSVSDRAGEKLFF
d_call: TRBD1; clone_size: .; v_call: TRBV19; j_call: TRBJ1-6; cdr3_nt: TGTGCCAGTAGTCCCATTCTACAGGGGAGGTCACCCCTCCACTTT; cdr3_aa: CASSPILQGRSPLHF
d_call: .; clone_size: .; v_call: TRBV7-3; j_call: TRBJ2-3; cdr3_nt: TGTGCCAGCAGCTGGGCCGGGACAATGGATGGAGATACGCAGTATTTT; cdr3_aa: CASSWAGTMDGDTQYF
d_call: .; clone_size: .; v_call: TRBV5-8; j_call: TRBJ2-2; cdr3_nt: TGTGCCAGCAGCCGAAGGGGTCAGGGCGGCACCGGGGAGCTGTTTTTT; cdr3_aa: CASSRRGQGGTGELFF
d_call: TRBD1; clone_size: .; v_call: TRBV18; j_call: TRBJ2-7; cdr3_nt: TGTGCCAGCTCACCCGGACAGGGAAGTTCCTACGAGCAGTACTTC; cdr3_aa: CASSPGQGSSYEQYF
d_call: .; clone_size: few; v_call: TRBV7-2; j_call: TRBJ2-7; cdr3_nt: TGTGCCAGCAGCTCAAGACTCCCTCCCTACGAGCAGTACTTC; cdr3_aa: CASSSRLPPYEQYF
d_call: .; clone_size: .; v_call: TRBV5-1; j_call: TRBJ1-2; cdr3_nt: TGCGCCAGCAGCTTGTTCCCAGGGGAGGGCTACACCTTC; cdr3_aa: CASSLFPGEGYTF
d_call: .; clone_size: .; v_call: TRBV7-2; j_call: TRBJ2-5; cdr3_nt: TGTGCCAGCAGCCCAATATTAGGTCTAGAGGGCCCGGAGACCCAGTACTTC; cdr3_aa: CASSPILGLEGPETQYF
d_call: .; clone_size: few; v_call: TRBV7-9; j_call: TRBJ2-3; cdr3_nt: TGTGCCAGCAGCTTAGGGGGGGTAACCACCACAGATACGCAGTATTTT; cdr3_aa: CASSLGGVTTTDTQYF
d_call: TRBD2; clone_size: .; v_call: TRBV7-2; j_call: TRBJ2-5; cdr3_nt: TGTGCCAGCAGCACAGGACTAGCCCAAGAGACCCAGTACTTC; cdr3_aa: CASSTGLAQETQYF
d_call: .; clone_size: .; v_call: TRBV20-1; j_call: TRBJ1-6; cdr3_nt: TGCAGTGCTAGTATTGTCGATAATTCACCCCTCCACTTT; cdr3_aa: CSASIVDNSPLHF
d_call: .; clone_size: .; v_call: TRBV3-1/TRBV3-2; j_call: TRBJ2-5; cdr3_nt: TGTGCCAGCAGCCGTCAAGCGGCCTCTCAAGAGACCCAGTACTTC; cdr3_aa: CASSRQAASQETQYF
d_call: .; clone_size: .; v_call: TRBV9; j_call: TRBJ1-2; cdr3_nt: TGTGCCAGCAGCCCGAACCCACAGGGAAATGGCTACACCTTC; cdr3_aa: CASSPNPQGNGYTF
d_call: .; clone_size: .; v_call: TRBV5-1; j_call: TRBJ2-5; cdr3_nt: TGCGCCAGCAGCTTGGAGGGCCGGGAAGCCCAGTACTTC; cdr3_aa: CASSLEGREAQYF
d_call: TRBD2; clone_size: .; v_call: TRBV2; j_call: TRBJ2-1; cdr3_nt: TGTGCCAGCAGGTCCGAGGCAGCGGGGGGGTACAATGAGCAGTTCTTC; cdr3_aa: CASRSEAAGGYNEQFF
d_call: .; clone_size: .; v_call: TRBV28; j_call: TRBJ2-5; cdr3_nt: TGTGCCAGCAGTGAACAGGGAGAGGAGACCCAGTACTTC; cdr3_aa: CASSEQGEETQYF
d_call: TRBD2; clone_size: .; v_call: TRBV7-2; j_call: TRBJ2-5; cdr3_nt: TGTGCCAGCAGCTTAGCGTGGGGGACTAGCAGCCCGGTGGAGACCCAGTACTTC; cdr3_aa: CASSLAWGTSSPVETQYF
d_call: TRBD1; clone_size: .; v_call: TRBV19; j_call: TRBJ2-2; cdr3_nt: TGTGCCAGTAGGACAGGGTCTTACACCGGGGAGCTGTTTTTT; cdr3_aa: CASRTGSYTGELFF
d_call: TRBD1; clone_size: .; v_call: TRBV28; j_call: TRBJ1-4; cdr3_nt: TGTGCCAGCAGGCCGACAGGGAACGGGGGAAAACTGTTTTTT; cdr3_aa: CASRPTGNGGKLFF